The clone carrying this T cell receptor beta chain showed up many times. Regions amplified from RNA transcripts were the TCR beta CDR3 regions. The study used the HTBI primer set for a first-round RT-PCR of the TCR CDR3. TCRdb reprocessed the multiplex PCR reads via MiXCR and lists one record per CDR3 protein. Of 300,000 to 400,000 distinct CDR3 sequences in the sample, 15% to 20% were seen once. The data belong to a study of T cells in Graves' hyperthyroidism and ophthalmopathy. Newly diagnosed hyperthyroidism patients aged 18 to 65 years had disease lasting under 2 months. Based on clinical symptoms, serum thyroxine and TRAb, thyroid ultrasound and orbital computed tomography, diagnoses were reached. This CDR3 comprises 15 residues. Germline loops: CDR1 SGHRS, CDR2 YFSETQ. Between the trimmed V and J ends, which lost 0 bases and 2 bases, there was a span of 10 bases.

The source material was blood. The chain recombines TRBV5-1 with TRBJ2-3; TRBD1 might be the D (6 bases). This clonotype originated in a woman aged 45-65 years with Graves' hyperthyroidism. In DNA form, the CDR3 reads TGCGCCAGCAGCTTGGCCAAGGGGGACACAGATACGCAGTATTTT. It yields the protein CASSLAKGDTDTQYF.